The rows below give T cell receptor beta chains drawn from one sample of a study of blood T cell repertoires in COVID-19. Libraries were prepared by immunoSEQ multiplex PCR; TCRdb keeps only in-frame clonotypes and omits some of them. Among 350,000 to 400,000 clones listed, roughly 90% were seen once. Source material: peripheral blood. The receptors here all came from a man between 18 and 35 years old with active or convalescent COVID-19. Each CDR3 is given with its conserved first and last residue. A D gene is named only where the DNA matches it firmly. Rows may omit the clone size; those that give it use once, few, many or a size class.

v_gene: TRBV27; d_gene: TRBD1; abundance: -; j_gene: TRBJ2-4; CDR3nt: TGTGCCAGCAGCTACGCTATGACAGGGGGAAACATTCAGTACTTC; CDR3aa: CASSYAMTGGNIQYF
v_gene: TRBV6-1; d_gene: TRBD1; abundance: -; j_gene: TRBJ1-2; CDR3nt: TGTGCCAGCAGGGAAGGGACAGGAGGACGATTTGGCTACACCTTC; CDR3aa: CASREGTGGRFGYTF
v_gene: TRBV12-3/TRBV12-4; d_gene: -; abundance: -; j_gene: TRBJ1-2; CDR3nt: TGTGCCAGCAGCCCTAAAGGGGATGGCTACACCTTC; CDR3aa: CASSPKGDGYTF
v_gene: TRBV2; d_gene: TRBD2; abundance: -; j_gene: TRBJ2-1; CDR3nt: TGTGCCAGCAGTGAGGGGGCGGGAGGTACCTCAAATGAGCAGTTCTTC; CDR3aa: CASSEGAGGTSNEQFF
v_gene: TRBV19; d_gene: -; abundance: few; j_gene: TRBJ1-5; CDR3nt: TGTGCCAGTAGTCCTGGGAGGGACCGTAATCAGCCCCAGCATTTT; CDR3aa: CASSPGRDRNQPQHF
v_gene: TRBV6-5; d_gene: -; abundance: -; j_gene: TRBJ1-4; CDR3nt: TGTGCCAGCAGGTTATGGCGGGAAAATGAAAAACTGTTTTTT; CDR3aa: CASRLWRENEKLFF
v_gene: TRBV5-1; d_gene: TRBD2; abundance: -; j_gene: TRBJ2-2; CDR3nt: TGCGCCAGCAGCTTTGGGACTAGCGGGAGGGCGAACACCGGGGAGCTGTTTTTT; CDR3aa: CASSFGTSGRANTGELFF
v_gene: TRBV9; d_gene: -; abundance: -; j_gene: TRBJ2-7; CDR3nt: TGTGCCAGCAGCTCTGGCGGCCAGTCCTACGAGCAGTACTTC; CDR3aa: CASSSGGQSYEQYF
v_gene: TRBV10-3; d_gene: TRBD1; abundance: -; j_gene: TRBJ1-6; CDR3nt: TGTGCCATCAGTGTAGGGGACAGCTCGAATTCACCCCTCCACTTT; CDR3aa: CAISVGDSSNSPLHF
v_gene: TRBV2; d_gene: TRBD2; abundance: -; j_gene: TRBJ2-1; CDR3nt: TGTGCCACCCCCCCCGGGGGGGTATCCAATGAGCAGTTCTTC; CDR3aa: CATPPGGVSNEQFF